Each of the 32 T cell receptor beta chains below was sequenced from the same sample in a study of type 1 regulatory T cells (dated by TCRdb to the early 2020s). For sequencing, an Illumina MiSeq was employed. The public sequencing data were trimmed at Q25 with fastp and processed into clonotypes with MiXCR by TCRdb, which kept only in-frame beta chains. Each entry merges the rows of one CDR3 protein and shows their most common DNA and genes. The sample table shows 80,000 to 100,000 distinct CDR3 sequences, and around a third are seen once. The ten largest account for 2.2% of the sample. Sequencing used CD4+ T cells, either the whole sample or a sorted fraction (not recorded which). Receptors were obtained from a human donor in good health.

The chain combines TRBV28 with TRBJ2-1, with 12 nucleotides matching TRBD2. Trimming removed 6 bases from V and 6 bases from J; junction bases left unmatched: 6. The CDR3 is 15 residues long. The germline CDR1 and CDR2 sequences are MDHEN and SYDVKM. The CDR3, as DNA: TGTGCCAGCAGCCGAACTAGCGGGAGGATCAATGAGCAGTTCTTC. This codes for CASSRTSGRINEQFF.

This clonotype has more than one count but fewer than ten. The chain recombines TRBV4-1 with TRBJ2-5; possibly TRBD2 for D (5 bases). V was clipped by 1 base and J by 4 bases, with 10 bases between them. Germline V gene sequence: CDR1 MGHRA, CDR2 YSYEKL. CDR3 length: 14 amino acids. For the CDR3, the DNA is TGCGCCAGCAGCCAAGTTAAGGGAGCAGAGACCCAGTACTTC. As protein: CASSQVKGAETQYF.

The chain employs TRBV4-3 and TRBJ1-1; D is unresolved. CDR1 and CDR2 from the germline V gene are LGHNA and YSLEER. The CDR3 is made up of 15 amino acids. V was shortened by 1 base and J by 4 bases, with 13 bases between the two germline ends. In nucleotides, the CDR3 is TGCGCCAGCAGCCAAGGGGTACTACCGGGCACTGAAGCTTTCTTT. Translation: CASSQGVLPGTEAFF.

This chain joins TRBV10-3 and TRBJ2-1; the match to TRBD2 covers 8 bases. Germline V gives CDR1 ENHRY, CDR2 SYGVKD. CDR3 length: 16 amino acids. The ends lost 3 bases at V and 6 bases at J; junction bases unmatched: 10. The CDR3 DNA follows: TGTGCCATCAGTGATCCCGTAGCGGGAAAGGGCAATGAGCAGTTCTTC. Its translation: CAISDPVAGKGNEQFF.

The chain employs TRBV11-2 and TRBJ1-6; no clear D. Trimming removed 5 bases at V and 10 bases at J, with 24 bases between. In germline, CDR1 is SGHAT, CDR2 FQNNGV. This CDR3 is 17 amino acids long. CDR3: CASSTSAGPSSGSPLHF. CDR3 nucleotides: TGTGCCAGCAGCACCTCCGCGGGTCCCTCTTCTGGGTCACCCCTCCACTTT.

This sequence joins TRBV29-1 and TRBJ1-2; TRBD1 matches 8 bases. This CDR3 region has 11 residues. CDR1 is SQVTM and CDR2 is ANQGSEA in the germline V gene. Trimming removed 8 bases from V and 6 bases from J; junction bases left unmatched: 5. The CDR3 DNA reads TGCAGCTTAGGGGGACAGGATGGCTACACCTTC. Residues: CSLGGQDGYTF.

The chain is built from TRBV7-2 and TRBJ2-5; possible D gene TRBD1, 7 bases. V shed 2 bases and J shed 0 bases, with 13 bases lying between them. The V gene's germline CDR1 is SGHTA and CDR2 FQGNSA. The CDR3 length is 16 residues. As DNA, the CDR3 is TGTGCCAGCAGCTTACCCCCAGGGGGGTACCAAGAGACCCAGTACTTC. Protein product: CASSLPPGGYQETQYF.

This chain uses TRBV20-1 with TRBJ2-1; no definite D call. The V end lost 6 bases, the J end lost 1 base, and 13 bases lay between the germline ends. The CDR3 covers 14 residues. Germline V gene data show CDR1 as DFQATT and CDR2 as SNEGSKA (reference sequence). CDR3: CSAIPQSSYNEQFF. In DNA, the CDR3 is TGCAGTGCCATACCACAATCTTCCTACAATGAGCAGTTCTTC.

The chain has TRBV7-2 and TRBJ2-5; TRBD2 matches 12 bases. The CDR3 spans 17 residues. Per germline, CDR1 SGHTA and CDR2 FQGNSA. J was trimmed by 5 bases and V by 1 base; bases with no gene match: 8. The CDR3 loop is CASSLGLAGGPSETQYF. CDR3 bases: TGTGCCAGCAGCTTAGGGCTAGCGGGAGGGCCTTCGGAGACCCAGTACTTC.

V is TRBV7-2 and J is TRBJ2-1; 11 nucleotides agree with TRBD1. From germline, CDR1 is SGHTA and CDR2 FQGNSA. Trimming cost V 5 bases and J 7 bases; bases outside gene matches: 13. The CDR3 runs 17 residues. The DNA of the CDR3 is TGTGCCAGCAGCGCCTATCTGGCGGGACAGGGGGGAAATGAGCAGTTCTTC. Translating it yields CASSAYLAGQGGNEQFF.

For this clonotype: Germline is not matched at one junction end, which may reflect a read error. The CDR3 DNA is TGTGCCAGCAGCCCGACGACAGGGATGACGAGCTATGGCTACACCTTC. This gives the protein CASSPTTGMTSYGYTF. The V call is TRBV5-1, the J call TRBJ1-2; 7 bases are a match to TRBD1. The CDR3 runs to 16 residues. Germline V gives CDR1 SGHRS, CDR2 YFSETQ.

Notes on this clonotype: One end of the junction is discordant with germline, which a read error may explain. V is TRBV20-1 and J is TRBJ2-2, with D tentatively TRBD2 (6 bases). CDR1 and CDR2 (germline): DFQATT, SNEGSKA (reference sequence). This CDR3 region has 14 residues. CDR3 amino acids: CSASEGVRAGGLFF. In nucleotides, the CDR3 is TGCAGTGCTTCTGAGGGTGTTAGGGCCGGGGGGCTGTTTTTT.

In DNA, the CDR3 is TGTGCCAGCAGCAATGGAGACAGAGCTCAAGAGACCCAGTACTTC. This gives the protein CASSNGDRAQETQYF. The chain recombines TRBV21-1 with TRBJ2-5; the listed D gene, TRBD1, was not tested against the DNA. TRBV21-1 is listed as a pseudogene. There are 15 residues in the CDR3.

The chain carries TRBV9 and TRBJ2-1, with TRBD2 matching 9 bases. The V gene's germline CDR1 is SGDLS and CDR2 YYNGEE. Germline trimming cut 3 bases from V and 2 bases from J; bases unmatched to any gene: 6. This CDR3 comprises 16 residues. CDR3: CASSEGVAGAYNEQFF. The CDR3 DNA is TGTGCCAGCAGCGAGGGGGTAGCGGGAGCCTACAATGAGCAGTTCTTC.

This chain uses TRBV28 with TRBJ1-1; TRBD1 matches at 8 bases. The J segment lost 10 bases and the V segment lost 8 bases, leaving 6 bases of the junction unmatched. The CDR3 totals 11 residues. Germline V gene data show CDR1 as MDHEN and CDR2 as SYDVKM. The CDR3 nucleotides read TGTGCCAGCGAAGGGGACAGGACAGCTTTCTTT. Translating it yields CASEGDRTAFF.

In its sample, this clonotype was seen a few times. The rearrangement joins TRBV3-1 to TRBJ2-2; 9 bases match TRBD2. The V gene's germline CDR1 is LGHDT and CDR2 YNNKEL (reference sequence). The CDR3 has 18 amino acids. The V segment lost 2 bases and the J segment 4 bases; nucleotides outside the gene matches: 11. The CDR3 region is CASSQRLAGIRSTGELFF. CDR3 DNA sequence: TGTGCCAGCAGCCAAAGGCTAGCGGGAATTCGTAGCACCGGGGAGCTGTTTTTT.

This chain joins TRBV5-1 and TRBJ1-2; D unclear. The CDR3 totals 14 residues. Germline assignment: CDR1 SGHRS and CDR2 YFSETQ. V dropped 2 bases and J dropped 4 bases, with 12 bases sitting between them. Here the CDR3 DNA reads TGCGCCAGCAGCTTAGGGCAGACCCGCTATGGCTACACCTTC. Residues: CASSLGQTRYGYTF. Based on the CDR3 plus reference TRBV5-1 and TRBJ1-2, the full variable domain is KAGVTQTPRYLIKTRGQQVTLSCSPISGHRSVSWYQQTPGQGLQFLFEYFSETQRNKGNFPGRFSGRQFSNSRSEMNVSTLELGDSALYLCASSLGQTRYGYTFGSGTRLTVV.

The chain has TRBV14 and TRBJ2-1, with 12 bases aligning to TRBD2. V shed 0 bases and J 9 bases; nucleotides not matched to a gene: 6. This CDR3 is 16 amino acids long. Germline V gene data show CDR1 as SGHDN and CDR2 as FVKESK. Here the CDR3 DNA reads TGTGCCAGCAGCCAAGATCCTAGCGGGAGGGCCCCTGAGCAGTTCTTC. Residues: CASSQDPSGRAPEQFF. The full variable domain, completed using reference TRBV14 and TRBJ2-1, is EAGVTQFPSHSVIEKGQTVTLRCDPISGHDNLYWYRRVMGKEIKFLLHFVKESKQDESGMPNNRFLAERTGGTYSTLKVQPAELEDSGVYFCASSQDPSGRAPEQFFGPGTRLTVL.

The V gene is TRBV20-1, the J gene TRBJ2-1; 8 bases align to TRBD2. CDR3 length: 14 amino acids. Per the germline V gene, CDR1 is DFQATT and CDR2 is SNEGSKA (reference sequence). V trimming: 6 bases; J trimming: 2 bases; junction bases outside the gene matches: 6. Written as DNA, the CDR3 is TGCAGTGCCAAAACGGGAGGGCCCTACAATGAGCAGTTCTTC. This gives the protein CSAKTGGPYNEQFF.

The chain uses TRBV13 and TRBJ1-1; TRBD1 might be the D (6 bases). Deletions cut 4 bases from V and 9 bases from J, with 12 bases between. There are 12 residues in the CDR3. Germline V gene lookup returns CDR1 PRHDT and CDR2 FYEKMQ (reference sequence). CDR3 sequence (DNA): TGTGCCAGCAGCTCAAACAGGGAAAAAGCTTTCTTT. Amino acids: CASSSNREKAFF.

This sequence joins TRBV9 and TRBJ2-1, with D hard to call. The CDR3 contains 12 residues. Trimming took off 5 bases at V and 3 bases at J, with 6 bases between the two ends. Germline lookup yields CDR1 SGDLS and CDR2 YYNGEE. The CDR3: CASSGDYNEQFF. The DNA of the CDR3 is TGTGCCAGCAGTGGTGACTACAATGAGCAGTTCTTC.

This clonotype was observed a handful of times. The chain combines TRBV12-3 or TRBV12-4 with TRBJ2-7; weak D call: TRBD1 (7 bases). CDR3 length: 14 residues. Trimming removed 8 bases from V and 4 bases from J, with 18 bases in between. CDR3 bases: TGTGCCAGCTGTCGCGGGACAGTGGGGTACGAGCAGTACTTC. This gives the protein CASCRGTVGYEQYF.

J is TRBJ2-1 and V is TRBV5-1; no clear D. The CDR3 runs to 14 residues. Trimming stripped 1 base from V and 4 bases from J, with 9 bases between. Germline V lookup: CDR1 SGHRS, CDR2 YFSETQ. CDR3 DNA: TGCGCCAGCAGCTTGCCGGGTGTATACAATGAGCAGTTCTTC. This codes for CASSLPGVYNEQFF.

The sample holds one count of this clonotype. The gene calls are TRBV20-1 and TRBJ2-7; a possible D gene is TRBD2 (5 bases). Germline V lookup: CDR1 DFQATT, CDR2 SNEGSKA (reference sequence). The CDR3 consists of 14 residues. The ends were cut back, 6 bases at V and 0 bases at J, with 15 bases in the middle. The CDR3 DNA reads TGCAGTGCGGCCCGAGGGCAGAACTCCTACGAGCAGTACTTC. Amino acids: CSAARGQNSYEQYF.

The genes are TRBV20-1 and TRBJ2-7; 7 bases are shared with TRBD2. V was pared by 6 bases and J by 4 bases, with 15 bases of the junction left unmatched. Per the germline V gene, CDR1 is DFQATT and CDR2 is SNEGSKA (reference sequence). There are 15 residues in the CDR3. CDR3 sequence reads: CSADGGASGKYEQYF. CDR3 nucleotides: TGCAGTGCCGACGGAGGAGCTAGCGGCAAATACGAGCAGTACTTC.

This chain links TRBV28 with TRBJ1-5; the D gene is possibly TRBD1 (5 bases). V lost 5 bases and J 6 bases, leaving 20 bases between the germline ends. CDR1 and CDR2 from the germline V gene are MDHEN and SYDVKM. CDR3 size: 16 residues. The CDR3 loop is CASSTRLGGGSQPQHF. The CDR3 DNA follows: TGTGCCAGCAGTACCCGGCTGGGGGGTGGGTCTCAGCCCCAGCATTTT.

This CDR3 reads CASSNRDRGYEQYF. For the CDR3, the DNA is TGTGCCAGCAGCAACCGGGACAGGGGGTACGAGCAGTACTTC. The chain couples TRBV5-4 to TRBJ2-7; TRBD1 matches at 11 bases. The CDR3 contains 14 residues. The ends lost 4 bases at V and 4 bases at J; junction bases unmatched: 4. CDR1 is SGHNT and CDR2 is YYREEE in the germline V gene (reference sequence).

The chain uses TRBV19 and TRBJ2-6; D is unresolved. Trimming took off 1 base at V and 0 bases at J, with 7 bases between the two ends. Per germline, CDR1 LNHDA and CDR2 SQIVND (reference sequence). CDR3 length: 16 amino acids. The CDR3 here is CASSIGPSSGANVLTF. CDR3 nucleotides: TGTGCCAGTAGTATAGGTCCGAGCTCTGGGGCCAACGTCCTGACTTTC.

This clonotype showed up just a few times. The chain is built from TRBV10-3 and TRBJ1-2, with D unresolved. CDR3 length: 15 residues. The ends were cut back, 1 base at V and 4 bases at J, with 13 bases in the middle. Germline-derived CDR1 and CDR2 are ENHRY and SYGVKD. This chain's CDR3 is CAISELKGSRYGYTF. The CDR3 DNA reads as TGTGCCATCAGTGAGTTGAAGGGCTCTCGCTATGGCTACACCTTC.

The chain employs TRBV11-2 and TRBJ2-3; no reliable D call. The V end lost 3 bases, the J end lost 5 bases, and 18 bases lay between the germline ends. The CDR3 is 16 amino acids. CDR1 is SGHAT and CDR2 is FQNNGV in the germline V gene. The CDR3 DNA reads TGTGCCAGCAGCTTTTCTACCAGCGCCGCGAGAGATACGCAGTATTTT. It yields the protein CASSFSTSAARDTQYF.

This clonotype was observed at least ten times. The chain combines TRBV2 with TRBJ2-3; D ambiguous. Germline V gives CDR1 SNHLY, CDR2 FYNNEI. The CDR3 contains 14 residues. The V gene lost 5 bases and the J gene lost 1 base, with 10 bases spanning the gap. The CDR3 nucleotides are TGTGCCAGCAGTTTCCGTGCCGGCACAGATACGCAGTATTTT. Its protein is CASSFRAGTDTQYF.

The sample holds many counts of this clonotype. This chain links TRBV9 with TRBJ2-3; no clear D gene. The CDR3 consists of 13 residues. Germline CDR1 SGDLS, CDR2 YYNGEE. V dropped 0 bases and J dropped 4 bases, with 6 bases sitting between them. The chain's CDR3 is CASSVDVADTQYF. In DNA, the CDR3 is TGTGCCAGCAGCGTAGATGTGGCAGATACGCAGTATTTT.